Each of the 4 T cell receptor beta chains below was sequenced from the same sample in a study of cytomegalovirus exposure and HLA in healthy donors. Profiled with immunoSEQ multiplex PCR; TCRdb holds only in-frame clones, not every one. The sample yields 150,000 to 200,000 clones, 81% seen once. Sequences were obtained from PBMCs. These receptors originate from a woman aged 25 to 39 in good health and CMV-seronegative.

The rearrangement links TRBV7-2 to TRBJ2-1; 9 nucleotides align to TRBD1. The CDR3 extends over 15 amino acids. V lost 1 base to trimming and J lost 8 bases; unmatched junction nucleotides: 6. Per germline, CDR1 SGHTA and CDR2 FQGNSA. CDR3: CASSLDRGLVYEQFF. CDR3 nucleotide sequence: TGTGCCAGCAGCTTAGACAGGGGGCTTGTCTATGAGCAGTTCTTC.

The chain couples TRBV7-6 to TRBJ2-3; D may be TRBD2 (5 bases). The CDR3 totals 17 residues. CDR1 is SGHVS and CDR2 is FNYEAQ in the germline V gene. V lost 2 bases, J lost 0 bases, and 15 bases lay in between. CDR3 loop: CASSLSPGWSSTDTQYF. CDR3 nucleotide sequence: TGTGCCAGCAGCTTAAGTCCGGGGTGGTCTAGCACAGATACGCAGTATTTT.

This clone was observed at least ten times. The V call is TRBV18, the J call TRBJ1-6, with D tentatively TRBD1 (5 bases). CDR1 and CDR2 from the germline V gene are KGHSH and LQKENI. The V gene lost 2 bases and the J gene lost 7 bases, with 9 bases spanning the gap. This CDR3 is 14 amino acids long. The CDR3 spells CASSPGQGNSPLHF. In DNA, the CDR3 is TGTGCCAGCTCACCAGGGCAGGGAAATTCACCCCTCCACTTT.

This clone has a handful of counts. The chain is built from TRBV30 and TRBJ1-1, with D maybe TRBD1 (6 bases). The CDR3 is made up of 15 amino acids. The germline CDR1 and CDR2 sequences are GTSNPN and SVGIG (reference sequence). The V and J ends lost 7 bases and 0 bases respectively, with 18 bases between them. The CDR3 spells CALHYHRDLNTEAFF. The CDR3 region has the DNA TGTGCCTTACACTATCACAGGGATTTGAACACTGAAGCTTTCTTT.